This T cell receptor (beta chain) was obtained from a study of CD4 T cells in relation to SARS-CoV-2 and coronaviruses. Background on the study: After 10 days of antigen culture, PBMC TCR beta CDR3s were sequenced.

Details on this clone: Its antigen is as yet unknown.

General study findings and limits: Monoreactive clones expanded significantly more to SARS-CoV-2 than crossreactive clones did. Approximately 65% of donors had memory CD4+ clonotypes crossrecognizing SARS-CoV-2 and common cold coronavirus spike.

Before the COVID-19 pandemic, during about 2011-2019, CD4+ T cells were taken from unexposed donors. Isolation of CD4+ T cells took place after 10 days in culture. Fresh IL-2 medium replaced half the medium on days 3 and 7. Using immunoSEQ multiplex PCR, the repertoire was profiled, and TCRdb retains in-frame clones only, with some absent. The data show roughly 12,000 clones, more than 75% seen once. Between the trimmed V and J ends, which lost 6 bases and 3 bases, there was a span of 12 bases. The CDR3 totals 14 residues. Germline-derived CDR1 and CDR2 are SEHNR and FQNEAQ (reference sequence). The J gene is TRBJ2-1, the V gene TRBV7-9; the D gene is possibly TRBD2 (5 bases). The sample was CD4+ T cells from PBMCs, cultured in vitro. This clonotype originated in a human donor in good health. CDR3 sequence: CASSFPGYYNEQFF. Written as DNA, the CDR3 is TGTGCCAGCAGTTTTCCGGGGTACTACAATGAGCAGTTCTTC.